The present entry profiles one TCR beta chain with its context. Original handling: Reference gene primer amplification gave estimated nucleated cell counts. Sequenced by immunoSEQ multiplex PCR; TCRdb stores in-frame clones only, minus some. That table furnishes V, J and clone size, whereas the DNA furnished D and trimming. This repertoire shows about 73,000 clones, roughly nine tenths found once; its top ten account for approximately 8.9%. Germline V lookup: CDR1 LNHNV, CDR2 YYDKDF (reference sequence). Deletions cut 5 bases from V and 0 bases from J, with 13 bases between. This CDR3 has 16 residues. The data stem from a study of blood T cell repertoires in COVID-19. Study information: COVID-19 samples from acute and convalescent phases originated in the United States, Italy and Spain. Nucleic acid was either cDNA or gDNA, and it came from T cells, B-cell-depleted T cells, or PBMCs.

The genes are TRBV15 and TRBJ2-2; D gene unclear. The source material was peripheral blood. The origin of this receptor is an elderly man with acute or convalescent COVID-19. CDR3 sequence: CATSGSRQPNTGELFF. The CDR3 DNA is TGTGCCACCAGCGGATCGCGACAACCGAACACCGGGGAGCTGTTTTTT. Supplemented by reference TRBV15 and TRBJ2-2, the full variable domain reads DAMVIQNPRYQVTQFGKPVTLSCSQTLNHNVMYWYQQKSSQAPKLLFHYYDKDFNNEADTPDNFQSRRPNTSFCFLDIRSPGLGDTAMYLCATSGSRQPNTGELFFGEGSRLTVL.